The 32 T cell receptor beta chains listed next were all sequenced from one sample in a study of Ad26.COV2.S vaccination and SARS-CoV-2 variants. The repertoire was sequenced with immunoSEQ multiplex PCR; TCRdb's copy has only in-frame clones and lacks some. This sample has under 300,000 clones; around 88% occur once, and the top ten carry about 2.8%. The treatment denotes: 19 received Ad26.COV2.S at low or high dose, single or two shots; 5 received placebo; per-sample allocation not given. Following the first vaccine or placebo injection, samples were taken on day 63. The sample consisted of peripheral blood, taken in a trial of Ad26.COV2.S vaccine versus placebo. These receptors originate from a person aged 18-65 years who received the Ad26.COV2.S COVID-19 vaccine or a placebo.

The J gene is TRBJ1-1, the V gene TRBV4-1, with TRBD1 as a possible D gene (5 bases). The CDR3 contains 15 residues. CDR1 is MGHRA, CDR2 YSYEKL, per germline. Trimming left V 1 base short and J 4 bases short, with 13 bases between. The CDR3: CASSQVTPQGTEAFF. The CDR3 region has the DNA TGCGCCAGCAGCCAAGTCACCCCTCAGGGCACTGAAGCTTTCTTT.

The CDR3 bases are TGTGCCTGGAGTGGACCGGGGCAAAATTATCTCTATGGCTACACCTTC. This encodes CAWSGPGQNYLYGYTF. The chain employs TRBV30 and TRBJ1-2; a weak D match, TRBD1 (5 bases). The V end was cut by 1 base, the J end by 4 bases, with 19 bases between. This CDR3 contains 16 residues. CDR1 and CDR2 from the germline V gene are GTSNPN and SVGIG (reference sequence).

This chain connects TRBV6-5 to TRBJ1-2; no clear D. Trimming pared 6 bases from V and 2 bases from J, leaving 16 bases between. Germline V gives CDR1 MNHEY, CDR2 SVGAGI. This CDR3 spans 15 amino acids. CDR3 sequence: CASRRLDGLNYGYTF. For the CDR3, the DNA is TGTGCCAGCAGACGTCTCGACGGACTAAACTATGGCTACACCTTC.

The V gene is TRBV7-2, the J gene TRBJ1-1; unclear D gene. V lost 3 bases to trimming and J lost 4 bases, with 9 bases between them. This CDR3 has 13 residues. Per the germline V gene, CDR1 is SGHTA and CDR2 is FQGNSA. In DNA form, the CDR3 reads TGTGCCAGCAGCTTCGCGTGGAGCACTGAAGCTTTCTTT. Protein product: CASSFAWSTEAFF.

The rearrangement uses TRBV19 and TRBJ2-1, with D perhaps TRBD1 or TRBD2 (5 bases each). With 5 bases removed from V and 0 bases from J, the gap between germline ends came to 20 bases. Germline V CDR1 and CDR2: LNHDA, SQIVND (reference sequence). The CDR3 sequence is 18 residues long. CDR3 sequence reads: CASSRVWVGGSSYNEQFF. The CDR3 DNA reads TGTGCCAGTAGTCGCGTTTGGGTTGGGGGTAGCTCCTACAATGAGCAGTTCTTC.

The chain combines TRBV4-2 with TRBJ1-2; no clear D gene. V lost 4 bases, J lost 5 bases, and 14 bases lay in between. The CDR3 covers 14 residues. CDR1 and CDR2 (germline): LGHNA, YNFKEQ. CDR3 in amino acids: CASSRSGAGYGYTF. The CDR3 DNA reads TGTGCCAGCAGCCGCTCCGGCGCGGGGTATGGCTACACCTTC.

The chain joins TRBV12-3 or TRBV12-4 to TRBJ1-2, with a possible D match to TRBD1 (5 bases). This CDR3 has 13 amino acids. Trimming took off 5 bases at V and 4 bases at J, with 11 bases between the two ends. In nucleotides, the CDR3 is TGTGCCAGCAGTATATCAGGGATCTATGGCTACACCTTC. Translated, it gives CASSISGIYGYTF.

This CDR3 is CASSPVFGGQSYYGYTF. CDR3 nucleotides: TGTGCCAGCTCACCAGTTTTCGGGGGGCAATCCTACTATGGCTACACCTTC. V usage is TRBV18 and J usage is TRBJ1-2; TRBD1 is a possible D gene (6 bases). Germline CDR1 reads KGHSH; CDR2 reads LQKENI. The germline V and J ends were trimmed by 2 bases and 3 bases, with 19 bases remaining between them. The CDR3 runs 17 residues.

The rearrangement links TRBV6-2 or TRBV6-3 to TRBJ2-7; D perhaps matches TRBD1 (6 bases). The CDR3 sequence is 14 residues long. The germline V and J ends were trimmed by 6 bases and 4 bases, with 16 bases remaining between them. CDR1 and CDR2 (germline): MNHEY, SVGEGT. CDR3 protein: CASSQQQGLYEQYV. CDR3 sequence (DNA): TGTGCCAGCAGCCAACAACAGGGCTTATACGAGCAGTACGTC.

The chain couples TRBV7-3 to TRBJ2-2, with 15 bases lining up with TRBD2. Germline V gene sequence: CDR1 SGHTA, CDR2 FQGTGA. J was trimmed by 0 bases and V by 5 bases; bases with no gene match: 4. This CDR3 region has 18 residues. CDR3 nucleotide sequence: TGTGCCAGCAGCCCGGGACTAGCGGGGGGCCCGAACACCGGGGAGCTGTTTTTT. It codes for CASSPGLAGGPNTGELFF.

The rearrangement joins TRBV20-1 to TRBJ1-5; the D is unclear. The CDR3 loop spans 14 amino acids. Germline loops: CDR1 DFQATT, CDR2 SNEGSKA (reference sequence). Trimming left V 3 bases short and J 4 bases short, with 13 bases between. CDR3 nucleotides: TGCAGTGCTAGTTCGGGCAAGGTGAATCAGCCCCAGCATTTT. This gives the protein CSASSGKVNQPQHF.

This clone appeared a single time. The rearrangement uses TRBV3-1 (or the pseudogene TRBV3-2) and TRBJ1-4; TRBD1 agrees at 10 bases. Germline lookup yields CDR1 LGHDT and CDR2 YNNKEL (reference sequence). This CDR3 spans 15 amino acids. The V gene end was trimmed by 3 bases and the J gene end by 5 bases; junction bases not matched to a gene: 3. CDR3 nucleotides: TGTGCCAGCAGCCACCAGACAGGGGGCAATGAAAAACTGTTTTTT. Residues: CASSHQTGGNEKLFF.

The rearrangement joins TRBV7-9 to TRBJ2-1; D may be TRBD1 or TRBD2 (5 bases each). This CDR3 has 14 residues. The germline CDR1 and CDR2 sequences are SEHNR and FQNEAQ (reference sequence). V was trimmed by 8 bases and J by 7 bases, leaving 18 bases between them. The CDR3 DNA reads TGTGCCAGCCCTCGGGGCACAAGGGGAAATGAGCAGTTCTTC. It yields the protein CASPRGTRGNEQFF.

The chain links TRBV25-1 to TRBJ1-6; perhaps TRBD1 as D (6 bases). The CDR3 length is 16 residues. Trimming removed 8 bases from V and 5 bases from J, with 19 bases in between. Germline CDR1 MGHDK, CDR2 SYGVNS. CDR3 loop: CASQDWRGQNNSPLHF. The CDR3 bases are TGTGCCAGCCAGGACTGGAGAGGACAGAATAATTCACCCCTCCACTTT.

Written as DNA, the CDR3 is TGTGCCAGCAGCTTAAGCGGGTCCACCTCAGATACGCAGTATTTT. Translated: CASSLSGSTSDTQYF. The V gene is TRBV7-3, the J gene TRBJ2-3, with D perhaps TRBD2 (5 bases). The CDR3 runs to 15 residues. V lost 1 base to trimming and J lost 4 bases, with 12 bases between them. From germline, CDR1 is SGHTA and CDR2 FQGTGA.

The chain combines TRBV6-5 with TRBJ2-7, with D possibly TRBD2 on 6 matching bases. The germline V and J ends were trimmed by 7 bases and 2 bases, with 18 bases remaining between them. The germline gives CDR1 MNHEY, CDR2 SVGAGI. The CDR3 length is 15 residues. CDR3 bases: TGTGCCAGCACCTTCGAGCGGGCCCCTCCCTACGAGCAGTACGTC. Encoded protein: CASTFERAPPYEQYV.

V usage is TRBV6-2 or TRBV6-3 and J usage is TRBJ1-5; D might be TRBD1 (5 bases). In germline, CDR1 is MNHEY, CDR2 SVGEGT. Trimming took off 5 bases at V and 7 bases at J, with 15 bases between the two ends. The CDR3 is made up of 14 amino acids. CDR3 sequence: CASSTTGSAQPQHF. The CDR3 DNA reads TGTGCCAGCAGTACAACAGGATCAGCGCAGCCCCAGCATTTT.

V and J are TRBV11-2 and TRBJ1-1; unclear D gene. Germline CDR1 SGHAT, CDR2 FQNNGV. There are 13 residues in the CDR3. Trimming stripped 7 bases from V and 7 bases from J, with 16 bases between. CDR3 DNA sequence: TGTGCCAGCACTTCTGGGTCCTTTAATGAAGCTTTCTTT. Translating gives CASTSGSFNEAFF.

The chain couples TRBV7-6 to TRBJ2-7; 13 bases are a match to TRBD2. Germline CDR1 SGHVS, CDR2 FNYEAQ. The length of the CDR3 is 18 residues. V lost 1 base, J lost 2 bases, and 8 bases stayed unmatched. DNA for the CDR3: TGTGCCAGCAGCTTAGAACTAGCGGGGGGGCCAGCGGCCTACGAGCAGTACTTC. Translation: CASSLELAGGPAAYEQYF.

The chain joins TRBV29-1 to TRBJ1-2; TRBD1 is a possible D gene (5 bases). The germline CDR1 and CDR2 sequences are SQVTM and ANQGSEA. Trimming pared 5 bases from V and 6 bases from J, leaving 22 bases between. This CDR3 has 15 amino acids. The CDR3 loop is CSVTSGVLISDGYTF. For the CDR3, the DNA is TGCAGCGTTACTTCGGGGGTGCTCATTTCCGATGGCTACACCTTC.

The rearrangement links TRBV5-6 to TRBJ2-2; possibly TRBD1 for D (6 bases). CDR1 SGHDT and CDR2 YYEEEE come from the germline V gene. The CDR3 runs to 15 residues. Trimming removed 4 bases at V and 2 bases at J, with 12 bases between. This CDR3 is CASSTPGANTGELFF. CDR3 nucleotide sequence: TGTGCCAGCAGCACCCCAGGGGCAAACACCGGGGAGCTGTTTTTT.

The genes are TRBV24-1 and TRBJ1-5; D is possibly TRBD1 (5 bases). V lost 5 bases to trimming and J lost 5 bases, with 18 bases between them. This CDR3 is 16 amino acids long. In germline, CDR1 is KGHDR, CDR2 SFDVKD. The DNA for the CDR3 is TGTGCCACCAGTGGTTGGACACCCACAGGAGATCAGCCCCAGCATTTT. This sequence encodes CATSGWTPTGDQPQHF.

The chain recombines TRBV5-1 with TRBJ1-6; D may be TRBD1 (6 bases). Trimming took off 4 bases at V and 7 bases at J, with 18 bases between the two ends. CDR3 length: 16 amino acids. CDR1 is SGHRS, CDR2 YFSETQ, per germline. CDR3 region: CASSLRPAGANSPLHF. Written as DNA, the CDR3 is TGCGCCAGCAGCCTGCGCCCGGCGGGGGCGAATTCACCCCTCCACTTT.

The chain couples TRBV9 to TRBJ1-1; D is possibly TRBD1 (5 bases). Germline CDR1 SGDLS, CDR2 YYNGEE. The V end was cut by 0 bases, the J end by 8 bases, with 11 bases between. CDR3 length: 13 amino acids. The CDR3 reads CASSVDGRGEAFF. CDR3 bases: TGTGCCAGCAGCGTAGATGGAAGGGGCGAAGCTTTCTTT.

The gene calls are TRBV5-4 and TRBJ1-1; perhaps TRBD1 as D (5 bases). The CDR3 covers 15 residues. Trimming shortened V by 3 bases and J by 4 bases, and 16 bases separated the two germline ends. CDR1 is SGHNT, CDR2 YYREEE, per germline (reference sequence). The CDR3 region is CASSSTGGGSTEAFF. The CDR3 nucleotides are TGTGCCAGCAGCTCTACAGGCGGGGGATCCACTGAAGCTTTCTTT. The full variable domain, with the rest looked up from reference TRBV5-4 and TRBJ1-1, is ETGVTQSPTHLIKTRGQQVTLRCSSQSGHNTVSWYQQALGQGPQFIFQYYREEENGRGNFPPRFSGLQFPNYSSELNVNALELDDSALYLCASSSTGGGSTEAFFGQGTRLTVV.

CDR3 protein: CASSPGDRRQGTEAFF. In DNA, the CDR3 is TGTGCCAGCTCACCGGGGGACAGGCGGCAGGGGACTGAAGCTTTCTTT. The J gene is TRBJ1-1, the V gene TRBV18; 8 bases align to TRBD1. The CDR3 spans 16 residues. V shed 3 bases and J 5 bases; nucleotides not matched to a gene: 11. Germline lookup yields CDR1 KGHSH and CDR2 LQKENI.

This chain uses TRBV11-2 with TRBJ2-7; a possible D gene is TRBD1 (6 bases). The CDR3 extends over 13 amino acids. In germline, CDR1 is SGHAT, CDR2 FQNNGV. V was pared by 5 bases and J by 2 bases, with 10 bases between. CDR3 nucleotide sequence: TGTGCCAGCAGCCTCAGGGGACCCTACGAGCAGTACGTC. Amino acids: CASSLRGPYEQYV.

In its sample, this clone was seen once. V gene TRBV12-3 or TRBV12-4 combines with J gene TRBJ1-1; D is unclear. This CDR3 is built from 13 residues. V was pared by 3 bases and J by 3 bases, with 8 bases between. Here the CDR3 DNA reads TGTGCCAGCAGTTTTCGTGTTTACACTGAAGCTTTCTTT. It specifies CASSFRVYTEAFF.

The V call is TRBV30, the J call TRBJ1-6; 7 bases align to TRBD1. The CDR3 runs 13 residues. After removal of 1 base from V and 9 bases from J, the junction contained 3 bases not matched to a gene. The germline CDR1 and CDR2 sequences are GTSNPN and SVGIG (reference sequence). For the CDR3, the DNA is TGTGCCTGGAGTGGACAGGGAGGTTCACCCCTCCACTTT. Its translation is CAWSGQGGSPLHF.

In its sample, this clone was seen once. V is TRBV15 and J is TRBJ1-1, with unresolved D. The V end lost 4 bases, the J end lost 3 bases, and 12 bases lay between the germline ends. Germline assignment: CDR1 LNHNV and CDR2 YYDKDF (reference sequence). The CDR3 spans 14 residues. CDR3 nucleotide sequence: TGTGCCACCAGCACAAACACAGCCTACACTGAAGCTTTCTTT. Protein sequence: CATSTNTAYTEAFF.

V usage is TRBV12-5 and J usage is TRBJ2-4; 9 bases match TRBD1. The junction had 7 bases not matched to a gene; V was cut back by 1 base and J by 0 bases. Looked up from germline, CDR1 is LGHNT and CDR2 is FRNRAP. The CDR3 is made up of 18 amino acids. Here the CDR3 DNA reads TGTGCTAGTGGTTTGGCCGGGACAGGGACCTTAGCCAAAAACATTCAGTACTTC. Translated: CASGLAGTGTLAKNIQYF.

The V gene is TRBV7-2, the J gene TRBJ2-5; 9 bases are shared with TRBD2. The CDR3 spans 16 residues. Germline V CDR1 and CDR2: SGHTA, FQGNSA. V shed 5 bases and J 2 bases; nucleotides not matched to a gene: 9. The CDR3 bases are TGTGCCAGCAGCGTAGGACTAGCGACCTTTCAAGAGACCCAGTACTTC. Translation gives CASSVGLATFQETQYF.